The 9 T cell receptor beta chains given below trace back to one sample, sequenced in a study of early T cells in non-severe SARS-CoV-2 infection. TCRdb independently ran MiXCR on the 5' RACE reads; one entry per CDR3 protein. The sample includes roughly 54,000 distinct CDR3 sequences, 4.5% to 7% seen only once; the top ten take 6% to 7%. Input material: whole blood. The receptor source for this set is an adult who was a healthcare worker with PCR-confirmed SARS-CoV-2 infection or an uninfected control (not recorded which).

The V and J genes are TRBV7-9 and TRBJ2-7, with 12 bases matching TRBD2. Germline assignment: CDR1 SEHNR and CDR2 FQNEAQ (reference sequence). The CDR3 is 16 residues long. J gave up 4 bases and V 5 bases, and 9 bases lay outside the gene matches. The CDR3 here is CASSQPATSGGYEQYF. In DNA, the CDR3 is TGTGCCAGCAGCCAGCCGGCGACTAGCGGGGGTTACGAGCAGTACTTC.

This clonotype was counted ten times or more. This sequence joins TRBV20-1 and TRBJ1-3; possible D gene TRBD1, 6 bases. The CDR3 contains 13 residues. In germline, CDR1 is DFQATT, CDR2 SNEGSKA (reference sequence). Trimming shortened V by 5 bases and J by 9 bases, and 17 bases separated the two germline ends. As DNA, the CDR3 is TGCAGTGCTCTCCCGACAGGCCGGGGCACCATATATTTT. It encodes CSALPTGRGTIYF.

This clonotype appeared many times. The chain joins TRBV9 to TRBJ2-7; TRBD2 matches at 7 bases. The CDR3 is made up of 15 amino acids. The V gene's germline CDR1 is SGDLS and CDR2 YYNGEE. Losses at the gene ends were 0 bases for V and 0 bases for J; bases not matched to a gene: 3. CDR3 sequence reads: CASSVGEGGSYEQYF. The CDR3 DNA sequence: TGTGCCAGCAGCGTAGGGGAGGGCGGCTCCTACGAGCAGTACTTC.

This clonotype appeared many times. The J gene is TRBJ2-1, the V gene TRBV29-1, with 7 bases fitting TRBD2. The germline gives CDR1 SQVTM, CDR2 ANQGSEA. The CDR3 has 13 residues. V dropped 3 bases and J dropped 12; count of bases not matched to a gene: 11. The DNA of the CDR3 is TGCAGCGTTGATCCCCAGGGAGGGGTCGGGCAGTTCTTC. It yields the protein CSVDPQGGVGQFF.

This clonotype came up many times. The chain uses TRBV6-5 and TRBJ1-4, with D uncertain. The V gene's germline CDR1 is MNHEY and CDR2 SVGAGI. The ends were cut back, 3 bases at V and 9 bases at J, with 17 bases in the middle. The CDR3 length is 15 residues. The CDR3 bases are TGTGCCAGCAGTTATGACGTGCCTGGTCGGAAAAAACTGTTTTTT. Its protein product is CASSYDVPGRKKLFF.

This clonotype was counted between two and nine times. V usage is TRBV5-4 and J usage is TRBJ1-6; TRBD1 is a possible D gene (5 bases). Trimming pared 3 bases from V and 3 bases from J, leaving 7 bases between. The CDR3 is 14 residues long. CDR1 is SGHNT, CDR2 YYREEE, per germline (reference sequence). Here the CDR3 DNA reads TGTGCCAGCAGCTGGGACCGCTATAATTCACCCCTCCACTTT. Its protein product is CASSWDRYNSPLHF.

This clonotype was seen ten or more times. This chain uses TRBV5-1 with TRBJ2-7; TRBD2 aligns across 11 bases. The germline CDR1 and CDR2 sequences are SGHRS and YFSETQ. The length of the CDR3 is 17 residues. After removal of 0 bases from V and 7 bases from J, the junction contained 12 bases not matched to a gene. Here the CDR3 DNA reads TGCGCCAGCAGCTTGGTGGCTAGCGGGGGGCCATTTGAAGAGCAGTACTTC. Its protein product is CASSLVASGGPFEEQYF.

This clonotype was observed many times. This chain links TRBV7-2 with TRBJ1-5; D possibly corresponds to TRBD1 (5 bases). From germline, CDR1 is SGHTA and CDR2 FQGNSA. The V and J ends lost 0 bases and 9 bases respectively, with 12 bases between them. The CDR3 sequence is 14 residues long. This chain's CDR3 is CASSLALWGWPQHF. The CDR3 bases are TGTGCCAGCAGCTTAGCGCTGTGGGGCTGGCCCCAGCATTTT.

This clonotype was seen many times. The V call is TRBV7-6, the J call TRBJ2-1; D may correspond to TRBD1 or TRBD2 (5 bases each). The CDR3 is made up of 16 amino acids. Germline CDR1 and CDR2: SGHVS and FNYEAQ. V was cut by 1 base and J by 3 bases, with 13 bases left in between. The DNA for the CDR3 is TGTGCCAGCAGCTTAGTGGTAGGGGCGGGCTACAATGAGCAGTTCTTC. Residues: CASSLVVGAGYNEQFF.